The 20 T cell receptor beta chains presented below share a single source sample, sequenced in a study of PD-1 blockade in mismatch repair-deficient tumors. Generated by immunoSEQ multiplex PCR, the TCRdb table keeps only in-frame clones and is missing some. The table has tens of thousands of clones, about 85% seen once. The source material was peripheral blood, sampled 12 weeks after starting pembrolizumab. Receptors originate from an adult with mismatch repair-deficient cancer.

The chain has TRBV13 and TRBJ2-3; perhaps TRBD2 as D (5 bases). This CDR3 contains 12 residues. Germline CDR1 and CDR2: PRHDT and FYEKMQ (reference sequence). Trimming stripped 4 bases from V and 5 bases from J, with 7 bases between. This CDR3 reads CASSSRGDTQYF. The CDR3 nucleotides read TGTGCCAGCAGCTCCCGGGGAGATACGCAGTATTTT.

This clone is medium-sized. This chain joins TRBV7-9 and TRBJ2-7; no definite D call. CDR1 SEHNR and CDR2 FQNEAQ come from the germline V gene (reference sequence). CDR3 length: 14 amino acids. Deletions cut 3 bases from V and 4 bases from J, with 13 bases between. The DNA for the CDR3 is TGTGCCAGCAGCTTGTCGACGGAGTCGTACGAGCAGTACTTC. Its protein product is CASSLSTESYEQYF.

V usage is TRBV2 and J usage is TRBJ1-1; 8 bases are shared with TRBD1. V shed 6 bases and J 5 bases; nucleotides not matched to a gene: 5. The germline gives CDR1 SNHLY, CDR2 FYNNEI. The CDR3 spans 13 residues. In DNA, the CDR3 is TGTGCCAGCAGGGGACAGGCCGTTACTGAAGCTTTCTTT. This encodes CASRGQAVTEAFF.

The chain combines TRBV7-9 with TRBJ2-3, with D possibly matching TRBD2 (5 bases). The V gene lost 5 bases and the J gene lost 0 bases, with 15 bases spanning the gap. The germline gives CDR1 SEHNR, CDR2 FQNEAQ (reference sequence). The CDR3 runs 16 residues. In DNA, the CDR3 is TGTGCCAGCAGCCGCCGGGTAGGCGGGAGCACAGATACGCAGTATTTT. This codes for CASSRRVGGSTDTQYF. The full variable domain, its missing parts supplied by reference TRBV7-9 and TRBJ2-3, is DTGVSQNPRHKITKRGQNVTFRCDPISEHNRLYWYRQTLGQGPEFLTYFQNEAQLEKSRLLSDRFSAERPKGSFSTLEIQRTEQGDSAMYLCASSRRVGGSTDTQYFGPGTRLTVL.

The chain couples TRBV18 to TRBJ2-3; 7 nucleotides agree with TRBD2. J lost 11 bases, V lost 3 bases, and 11 bases had no gene match. This CDR3 region has 14 residues. The V gene's germline CDR1 is KGHSH and CDR2 LQKENI. The CDR3 sequence is CASSPQGLLDQQYF. The CDR3 DNA reads as TGTGCCAGCTCACCGCAGGGACTACTAGATCAGCAGTATTTT.

Only a few counts were recorded for this clone. The V call is TRBV7-9, the J call TRBJ2-1, with 13 bases that match TRBD2. The CDR3 runs to 13 residues. J lost 8 bases, V lost 10 bases, and 5 bases had no gene match. Germline CDR1 is SEHNR and CDR2 is FQNEAQ (reference sequence). The CDR3 reads CATGTSGMDEQFF. In DNA, the CDR3 is TGTGCCACCGGGACTAGCGGGATGGATGAGCAGTTCTTC. The complete variable domain, with remaining parts taken from reference TRBV7-9 and TRBJ2-1, reads DTGVSQNPRHKITKRGQNVTFRCDPISEHNRLYWYRQTLGQGPEFLTYFQNEAQLEKSRLLSDRFSAERPKGSFSTLEIQRTEQGDSAMYLCATGTSGMDEQFFGPGTRLTVL.

This chain connects TRBV7-6 to TRBJ2-3; the match to TRBD2 covers 13 bases. This CDR3 is built from 16 residues. The germline CDR1 and CDR2 sequences are SGHVS and FNYEAQ. Trimming cost V 2 bases and J 4 bases; bases outside gene matches: 3. In DNA, the CDR3 is TGTGCCAGCAGCTTAAGCGGACTAGCGGGAGCAGATACGCAGTATTTT. This encodes CASSLSGLAGADTQYF.

The chain has TRBV29-1 and TRBJ2-1; the D gene is possibly TRBD2 (5 bases). Germline V lookup: CDR1 SQVTM, CDR2 ANQGSEA. Deletions cut 5 bases from V and 4 bases from J, with 15 bases between. The CDR3 is 14 residues long. CDR3 protein: CSVRAAGRYNEQFF. The DNA of the CDR3 is TGCAGCGTTCGAGCGGCGGGCCGATACAATGAGCAGTTCTTC.

In this sample, this clone turned up once. J is TRBJ2-1 and V is TRBV19; D is perhaps TRBD2 (7 bases). The germline V gene encodes CDR1 LNHDA and CDR2 SQIVND (reference sequence). The V gene lost 5 bases and the J gene lost 13 bases, with 15 bases spanning the gap. The length of the CDR3 is 12 residues. This CDR3 is CASSAPGGPQFF. Here the CDR3 DNA reads TGTGCCAGTAGTGCCCCCGGGGGGCCTCAGTTCTTC.

The chain couples TRBV4-3 to TRBJ1-1; D is unclear. CDR1 and CDR2 (germline): LGHNA, YSLEER. V gave up 0 bases and J gave up 4 bases, with 9 bases separating them. The CDR3 has 14 residues. CDR3 residues: CASSQDYRVTEAFF. The CDR3 bases are TGCGCCAGCAGCCAAGATTATCGGGTCACTGAAGCTTTCTTT.

The chain recombines TRBV6-5 with TRBJ1-2, with 8 bases that match TRBD1. Germline V lookup: CDR1 MNHEY, CDR2 SVGAGI. The J segment lost 6 bases and the V segment lost 4 bases, leaving 7 bases of the junction unmatched. The CDR3 totals 14 residues. CDR3 in amino acids: CASSSDRESHGYTF. The CDR3 coding sequence is TGTGCCAGCAGTTCGGACAGGGAGAGCCATGGCTACACCTTC.

J is TRBJ2-3 and V is TRBV29-1, with 11 bases lining up with TRBD2. There are 14 residues in the CDR3. V trimming: 7 bases; J trimming: 4 bases; junction bases outside the gene matches: 7. From germline, CDR1 is SQVTM and CDR2 ANQGSEA. The chain's CDR3 is CSAATSGKADTQYF. CDR3 in DNA: TGCAGCGCTGCGACTAGCGGGAAGGCAGATACGCAGTATTTT.

The V call is TRBV4-3, the J call TRBJ1-6; D ambiguous. Trimming shortened V by 4 bases and J by 0 bases, and 7 bases separated the two germline ends. The CDR3 has 15 amino acids. Germline CDR1 reads LGHNA; CDR2 reads YSLEER. CDR3 in DNA: TGCGCCAGCAGCCGAGACAACTCCTATAATTCACCCCTCCACTTT. It codes for CASSRDNSYNSPLHF.

The CDR3 DNA reads as TGTGCCAGCAGTCAGGGGCTTGAAGATGGCTACACCTTC. As protein: CASSQGLEDGYTF. This chain uses TRBV6-1 with TRBJ1-2; D perhaps matches TRBD1 (6 bases). CDR3 length: 13 residues. V was shortened by 5 bases and J by 6 bases, with 13 bases between the two germline ends. Per germline, CDR1 MNHNS and CDR2 SASEGT.

This clone was recorded only once. The V gene is TRBV2, the J gene TRBJ1-1; 7 bases fit TRBD1. J was trimmed by 3 bases and V by 8 bases; bases with no gene match: 15. From germline, CDR1 is SNHLY and CDR2 FYNNEI. The CDR3 contains 16 residues. The CDR3 loop reads CASQTNQRTGDTEAFF. The CDR3 DNA reads TGTGCCAGCCAAACAAACCAAAGAACAGGGGACACTGAAGCTTTCTTT.

The chain employs TRBV11-2 and TRBJ1-4, with D tentatively TRBD1 (6 bases). Trimming took 4 bases from V and 6 from J, leaving 12 bases between them. This CDR3 contains 14 residues. The germline CDR1 and CDR2 sequences are SGHAT and FQNNGV. The CDR3 region is CASSWRGGDEKLFF. The DNA for the CDR3 is TGTGCCAGCAGCTGGAGGGGGGGAGATGAAAAACTGTTTTTT.

The V call is TRBV29-1, the J call TRBJ1-5; D gene uncertain. The germline V gene encodes CDR1 SQVTM and CDR2 ANQGSEA. The CDR3 spans 12 residues. The ends were cut back, 4 bases at V and 5 bases at J, with 9 bases in the middle. DNA of the CDR3: TGCAGCGTTGTGGACGGGGATCAGCCCCAGCATTTT. Its protein product is CSVVDGDQPQHF.

CDR3 nucleotides: TGCAGCGTTGTCGGGAGGGCCATCGATGAGCAGTTCTTC. As protein: CSVVGRAIDEQFF. The chain carries TRBV29-1 and TRBJ2-1, with 8 bases aligning to TRBD2. The V and J ends lost 4 bases and 8 bases, in that order; junction bases with no gene match: 7. The CDR3 sequence is 13 residues long. Germline lookup yields CDR1 SQVTM and CDR2 ANQGSEA.

This rearrangement joins TRBV5-1 to TRBJ1-1; D remains unclear. Trimming pared 7 bases from V and 1 base from J, leaving 8 bases between. This CDR3 is 12 amino acids long. The germline V gene encodes CDR1 SGHRS and CDR2 YFSETQ. CDR3 residues: CASQASNTEAFF. The CDR3 nucleotides are TGCGCCAGCCAAGCATCGAACACTGAAGCTTTCTTT.

Concerning this clone itself: Other nucleotide sequences from this sample produce the same CDR3. The genes are TRBV7-2 and TRBJ2-3; no clear D. V was cut by 4 bases and J by 3 bases, with 8 bases left in between. There are 13 residues in the CDR3. The germline CDR1 and CDR2 sequences are SGHTA and FQGNSA. Written as DNA, the CDR3 is TGTGCCAGCAGCTCCGCCCATACAGATACGCAGTATTTT. Translation gives CASSSAHTDTQYF.